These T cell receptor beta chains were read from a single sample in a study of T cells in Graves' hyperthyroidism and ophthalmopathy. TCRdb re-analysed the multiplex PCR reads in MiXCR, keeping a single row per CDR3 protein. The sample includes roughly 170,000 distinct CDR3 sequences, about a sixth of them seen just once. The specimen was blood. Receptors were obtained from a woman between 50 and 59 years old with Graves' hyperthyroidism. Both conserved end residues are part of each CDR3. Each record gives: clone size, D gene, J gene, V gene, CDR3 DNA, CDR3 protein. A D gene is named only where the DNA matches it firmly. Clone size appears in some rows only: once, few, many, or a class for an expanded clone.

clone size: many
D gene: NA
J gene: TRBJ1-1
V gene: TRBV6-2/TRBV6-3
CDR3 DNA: TGTGCCAGCAGTTACTCGGGCAGGGAAGCTTTCTTT
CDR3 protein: CASSYSGREAFF

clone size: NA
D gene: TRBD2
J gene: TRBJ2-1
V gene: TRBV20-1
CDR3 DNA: TGCAGTGCTAGTGGACTAGCGGAAAACAATGAGCAGTTCTTC
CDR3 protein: CSASGLAENNEQFF

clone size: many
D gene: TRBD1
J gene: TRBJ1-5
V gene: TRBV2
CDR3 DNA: TGTGCCAGCAGTTCGGGACAGGCCTACAATCAGCCCCAGCATTTT
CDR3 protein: CASSSGQAYNQPQHF

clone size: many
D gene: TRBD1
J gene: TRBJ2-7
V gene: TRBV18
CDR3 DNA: TGTGCCAGCTCCCCCGGGACAGGGGCCGAGCAGTACTTC
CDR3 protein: CASSPGTGAEQYF

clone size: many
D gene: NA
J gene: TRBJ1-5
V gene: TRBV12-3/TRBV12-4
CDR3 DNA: TGTGCCAGCAGTTTAGCAGCGTATAGCAATCAGCCCCAGCATTTT
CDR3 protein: CASSLAAYSNQPQHF

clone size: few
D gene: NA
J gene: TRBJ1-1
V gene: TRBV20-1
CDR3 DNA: TGCAGTGCTAGCATGATTAGATTCAGCAGGACTGAAGCTTTCTTT
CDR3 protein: CSASMIRFSRTEAFF

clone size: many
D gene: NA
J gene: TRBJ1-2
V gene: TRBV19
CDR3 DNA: TGTGCCAGTAGTATGCCAGATGGCTACACCTTC
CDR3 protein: CASSMPDGYTF

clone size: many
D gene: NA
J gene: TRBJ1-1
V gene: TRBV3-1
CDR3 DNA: TGTGCCAGCAGCCGAAAATTCGGGGCGTGGGACACTGAAGCTTTCTTT
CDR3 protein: CASSRKFGAWDTEAFF

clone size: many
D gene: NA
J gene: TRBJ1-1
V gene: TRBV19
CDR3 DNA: TGTGCCAGTAAATTCTTGGGACCGCTGAACACTGAAGCTTTCTTT
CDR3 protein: CASKFLGPLNTEAFF

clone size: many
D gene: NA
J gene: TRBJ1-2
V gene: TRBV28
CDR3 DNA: TGTGCCAGCAGTTCCGAGGGAAGCGGCTACACCTTC
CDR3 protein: CASSSEGSGYTF

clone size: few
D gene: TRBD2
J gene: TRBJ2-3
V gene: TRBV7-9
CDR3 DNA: TGTGCCAGCAGCTTCTCGGCGACTAGCGAGTCCACAGATACGCAGTATTTT
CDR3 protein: CASSFSATSESTDTQYF

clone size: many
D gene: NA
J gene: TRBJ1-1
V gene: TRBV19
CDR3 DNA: TGTGCCAGCCAAGCAGGGACGGGTGGGACTGAAGCTTTCTTT
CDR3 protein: CASQAGTGGTEAFF

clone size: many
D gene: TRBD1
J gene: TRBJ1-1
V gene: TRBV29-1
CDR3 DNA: TGCAGCGTCACAGGGGGCCTAGTGGTTGAAGCTTTCTTT
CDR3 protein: CSVTGGLVVEAFF

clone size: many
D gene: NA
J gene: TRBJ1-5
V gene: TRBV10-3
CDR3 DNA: TGTGCCATCAGTGAGTACGAAGACAGGCGGAATCAGCCCCAGCATTTT
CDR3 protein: CAISEYEDRRNQPQHF

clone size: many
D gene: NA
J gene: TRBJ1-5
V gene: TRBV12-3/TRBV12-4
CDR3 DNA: TGTGCCAGCAGTTTATGGGGGAGGCAGCCCCAGCATTTT
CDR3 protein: CASSLWGRQPQHF

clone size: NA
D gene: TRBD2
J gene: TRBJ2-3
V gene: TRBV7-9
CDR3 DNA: TGTGCCAGCAGGCTAGGCTCGGGGGGGGCTGGAGATACGCAGTATTTT
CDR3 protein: CASRLGSGGAGDTQYF